The entry below describes one T cell receptor beta chain. The iRepertoire nested amplicon-rescue multiplex PCR amplified TCR alpha and beta CDR3s from RNA. Using its own MiXCR run on the multiplex PCR reads, TCRdb lists one record per CDR3 protein. Of a few hundred thousand distinct CDR3 sequences listed, about two fifths were seen once; the top ten hold more than 10%. The sample belongs to a study of glioma-infiltrating T cells. The source of this sequence is a human donor with low-grade glioma or glioblastoma, undergoing nonglioma brain surgery, or in good health (not recorded which). The sequenced material came from glioma tissue, nonneoplastic brain tissue, or PBMCs (not recorded which).

For the CDR3, the DNA is TGTGCCAGCAGTGAACAGGGGAGGCAGCCCCAGCATTTT. The encoded protein is CASSEQGRQPQHF. V usage is TRBV2 and J usage is TRBJ1-5; possibly TRBD1 for D (6 bases). The CDR3 is made up of 13 amino acids. In germline, CDR1 is SNHLY, CDR2 FYNNEI. V lost 2 bases, J lost 7 bases, and 9 bases lay in between. The whole variable domain, remainder taken from reference TRBV2 and TRBJ1-5, is EPEVTQTPSHQVTQMGQEVILRCVPISNHLYFYWYRQILGQKVEFLVSFYNNEISEKSEIFDDQFSVERPDGSNFTLKIRSTKLEDSAMYFCASSEQGRQPQHFGDGTRLSIL.